This T cell receptor (beta chain) was obtained from a study of shared clonotypes between healthy human individuals. Study-level background: There were three CD4 naive, three CD4 memory, two CD8 naive and one CD8 memory plates per donor.

Measured with immunoSEQ multiplex PCR; TCRdb has only the in-frame clones, and not every one. Of around 990,000 clones in the sample, 70% to 85% were seen once. Study-wide points: Sharing across four donors was seen in 4% to 6.5% of naive CD4 clonotypes.

Note on this clone: Its target is unknown.

The CDR3 runs to 11 residues. Germline lookup yields CDR1 GTSNPN and CDR2 SVGIG (reference sequence). The V end lost 3 bases, the J end lost 8 bases, and 10 bases lay between the germline ends. Sequencing input: memory CD4+ T cells from PBMCs. Described subset: CD45RA-negative fraction. The chain links TRBV30 to TRBJ1-1; D is undetermined. The clonotype comes from a young man in good health. Some clones in this sample may be carry-over from other donors' samples. The CDR3 DNA reads TGTGCCTGGAGCCCAGGAAGAGAAGCTTTCTTT. As protein: CAWSPGREAFF.